The source of this TCR beta chain is a study of T cells in Graves' hyperthyroidism and ophthalmopathy (dated by TCRdb to 2018 to 2020). With respect to the entire study: To identify distinguishing TCR V-J signatures, a discovery cohort of around 100 patients was used, comprising under 45 with Graves' ophthalmopathy and around 60 with stable Graves' hyperthyroidism. Prospective prediction of ophthalmopathy was tested in an independent validation cohort consisting of roughly 19 hyperthyroidism patients and approximately 16 patients who later progressed to ophthalmopathy. The 90 or so discovery patients were randomly split 7:3 into training and test sets. The study also compared thyroid tissue and blood T-cell repertoires from a handful of Graves' hyperthyroidism patients. After sampling, hyperthyroidism patients received methimazole starting at 30 mg daily, and ophthalmopathy patients received high-dose intravenous methylprednisolone. The paper describes TCR Vbeta CDR3 sequencing of about 140 peripheral blood samples, made up of fewer than 50 ophthalmopathy patients, more than 70 hyperthyroidism patients and some 17 progressor patients.

Deletion took 6 bases off V and 2 bases off J, with a span of 14 bases between the germline ends. The germline V gene (reference sequence) supplies CDR1 DFQATT and CDR2 SNEGSKA. From the cysteine through the phenylalanine, the CDR3 covers 13 amino acids. Of all the DNA, just the CDR3 is kept, 39 bases in frame from base 1. Any patient with an uncontrolled infection, another autoimmune disease, pregnancy or lactation was excluded. Clinical symptoms, serum thyroxine and TRAb, thyroid ultrasound, and orbital computed tomography formed the basis for the diagnoses. Total RNA was extracted using Trizol reagent, and RNA quality was assessed on an Agilent 2100 Bioanalyzer. Study-wide conclusions, independent of this receptor: In validation, the model predicted progression to ophthalmopathy with around 71% sensitivity and approximately 74% specificity, a median of about six months before onset. In cross-validation, a model built on a 13 V-J signature told ophthalmopathy apart from stable hyperthyroidism with 87.88% sensitivity and 81% to 82% specificity, and in testing the same model reached 80%/75%. Blood samples also contained most of the expanded thyroid clonotypes (frequency above 0.001), which suggests that blood repertoires may reflect thyroid immune responses. Sample size was not statistically predetermined, and investigators were not blinded to group allocation.

The TCR beta CDR3 regions were amplified from RNA transcripts. The first round of RT-PCR for the TCR CDR3 was performed with the HTBI primer set and the Qiagen OneStep RT-PCR kit. Libraries were constructed in a second round of multiplex PCR, after which size selection and purification were carried out. Sequencing of the libraries was done on an Illumina HiSeq2000 using paired-end 100 bp reads. As for the original processing: SOAPnuke was used to process the raw data, with reads discarded if the reads contained adapters or uncalled bases, had a mean Phred below 15, or lacked an exact constant-primer or identifier match. COPE v1.2.5 was used to merge the high-quality paired reads, and each unique nucleotide sequence was defined as a clonotype. MiTCR v1.1 was used to align the clonotypes against IMGT TRBV, TRBD and TRBJ reference segments. The analysis included only V-J combinations with a frequency above 0.0001, which together covered around 99% of the repertoires. The TCS score was defined as F50 (clonal expansion) divided by E x V (chaos), with BLOSUM62-based TCRdist calculated between CDR3 peptides within each V-J. Welch's t-statistics and random forest reduced roughly 540 V-J features to 10 to 15, which were used in a naive Bayes classifier (R e1071). Thyroid-blood repertoire similarity was quantified with the Morisita-Horn index. TCRdb took the public reads, trimmed them with fastp at Q25, ran MiXCR for clone calling and kept in-frame beta chains. Every CDR3 protein is listed once, alongside the most common genes and DNA of its rows. In this record, the V and J calls reflect TCRdb's handling and not the investigators' own analysis. This sample holds roughly 500,000 distinct CDR3 sequences; 46% were observed only once. The top ten clonotypes cover around 17% of the sample.

A remark on this clonotype: Its antigen has not been determined. The sample holds no much larger clone one base away, and base qualities are not on file.

The sequence joins TRBV20-1 to TRBJ2-7; the D gene lacks a confident call. Specimen: peripheral blood or thyroid tissue (not recorded which). The sequence was collected from an adult woman with Graves' disease, either hyperthyroidism or ophthalmopathy (not recorded which). DNA sequence: TGCAGTGCATGGCAGGAACCCACCTACGAGCAGTACTTC. Its protein product is CSAWQEPTYEQYF.